Listed here is a single T cell receptor beta chain. Antigen specificity is unknown. PCR employed 60 Vbeta and 13 Jbeta primers. This table comes from immunoSEQ multiplex PCR, and its TCRdb copy is limited to in-frame clones, with some not included. Its listing shows around 53,000 clones. These data are taken from a study of cytomegalovirus exposure and HLA in healthy donors. Background on the study: In terms of ancestry, the Caucasian-associated cluster contained roughly four fifths of the approximately 420 genotyped donors. The study's findings and limits: Rates of TCR association differed by HLA locus in a later analysis, with DRB1 highest and HLA-C lowest.

CDR1 SNHLY and CDR2 FYNNEI come from the germline V gene. V was clipped by 3 bases and J by 9 bases; unmatched bases: 6. The CDR3 has 15 residues. Donors in the study were healthy people who gave bone marrow. This rearrangement joins TRBV2 to TRBJ2-5, with 14 bases fitting TRBD2. The receptor was derived from a male donor in good health and CMV-seropositive. Sequenced material: PBMCs. The CDR3 loop is CASSEGLAGVSAQYF. In nucleotides, the CDR3 is TGTGCCAGCAGTGAGGGACTAGCGGGGGTGTCGGCCCAGTACTTC.